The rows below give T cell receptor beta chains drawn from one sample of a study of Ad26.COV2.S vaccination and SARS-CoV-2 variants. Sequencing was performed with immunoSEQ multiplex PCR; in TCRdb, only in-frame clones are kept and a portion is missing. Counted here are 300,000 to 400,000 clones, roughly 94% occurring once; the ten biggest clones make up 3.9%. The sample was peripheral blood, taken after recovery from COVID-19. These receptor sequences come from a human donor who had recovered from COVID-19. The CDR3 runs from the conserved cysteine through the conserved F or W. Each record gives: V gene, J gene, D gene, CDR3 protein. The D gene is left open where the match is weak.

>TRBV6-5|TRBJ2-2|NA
CASTLGTGELFF
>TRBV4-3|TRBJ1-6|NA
CASSAYHSGESPLHF
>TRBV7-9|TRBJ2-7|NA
CASSPWVSGGAGYEQYF
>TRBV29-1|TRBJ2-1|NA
CSVSFRTPTYNEQFF
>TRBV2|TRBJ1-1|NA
CASSDPRFSEAFF
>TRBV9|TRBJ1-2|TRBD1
CASSVDRGRGGYTF
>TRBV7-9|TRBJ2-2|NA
CASSPPELFF
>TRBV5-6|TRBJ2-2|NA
CASSPARAPNTGELFF
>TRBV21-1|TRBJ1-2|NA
CASSKERKRDRTGGDYGYTF
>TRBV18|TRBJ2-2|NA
CASSQQDSGNTGELFF
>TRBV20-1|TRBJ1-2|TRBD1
CSAGTDGYTF
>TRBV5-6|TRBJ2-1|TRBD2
CASSVPRDYPRVGEQFF
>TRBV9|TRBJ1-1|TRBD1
CASSVGRTGGTEEAFF
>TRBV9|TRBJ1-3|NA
CASSVAPVSGNTIYF
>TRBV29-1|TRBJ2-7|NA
CSVELEGTYEQYF
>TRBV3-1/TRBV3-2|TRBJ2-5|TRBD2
CASSLLARETQYF
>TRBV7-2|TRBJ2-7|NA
CASSGEDSPPNYEQYF
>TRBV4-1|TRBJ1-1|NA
CASSQGAQRNTEAFF
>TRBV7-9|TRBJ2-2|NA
CASRTGAYGELFF
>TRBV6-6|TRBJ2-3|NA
CASSYSWGADTQYF